The entry below describes one T cell receptor beta chain. Its antigen remains unknown. Described time point: neoterminal ileum biopsy at postoperative endoscopy, about 6 months after surgery. Patients were adults with ileal or ileocolonic Crohn's disease needing resection. The data derive from a study of T cell repertoires in ileal Crohn's disease. This CDR3 has 12 residues. Germline V CDR1 and CDR2: SQVTM, ANQGSEA. V lost 6 bases and J 8 bases, leaving 16 bases between the germline ends. TCRB immunosequencing input was five hundred nanograms of biopsy DNA per sample. Only in-frame clones appear in the TCRdb table, and some are missing; sequencing was by immunoSEQ multiplex PCR. The profile covers approximately 13,000 clones, with around 78% appearing a single time and roughly 4.7% taken by the ten largest. Whole-study results and caveats: Endoscopic recurrence occurred in every patient whose clonality exceeded 26.8%. Compared with non-smokers, active smokers at surgery showed more clonal expansions.

The clonotype originates from an adult with Crohn's disease. The chain combines TRBV29-1 with TRBJ1-2, with D uncertain. Material: ileal tissue. Written as DNA, the CDR3 is TGCAGCGTGTCCGGGGTCGGGGAAGGCTACACCTTC. Its protein product is CSVSGVGEGYTF.